This TCR beta chain derives from a study of T-cell reconstitution after alpha-beta-depleted transplantation in children (dated by TCRdb to 2015 to 2016). As for the study more broadly: T-cell immune reconstitution after TCRalphabeta/CD19-depleted allogeneic hematopoietic cell transplantation in children was quantitatively tracked in the study by means of TCR repertoire profiling.

The V end gives up 5 bases and the J end 3 bases, leaving 4 bases in the junction not matched to a gene. Counted from cysteine to phenylalanine, this CDR3 has 15 amino acids. Kept here is only the CDR3 DNA, which spans 45 bases and is read in frame from base 1. From the germline V gene, CDR1 is MDHEN and CDR2 is SYDVKM. The library was produced with PCR. The instrument was an Illumina HiSeq 2500. Molecular barcoding was employed in the preparation of TCR libraries, with unique molecular identifiers being used to normalize TCRbeta repertoire quantification. TCRdb handled the public reads itself, with Q25 trimming in fastp and clone calling in MiXCR, and kept productive beta chains. Each CDR3 protein gets just one entry, which takes the most common genes and DNA from the rows behind it. This sample gives some 520,000 distinct CDR3 sequences in total; around a third of them show up just once. Together, the top ten hold approximately 2.3% of the sample.

On this clonotype: Its specific antigen is unknown. No per-base quality is available; no much larger clone lies one base away.

The specimen comprised PBMCs from the stem cell graft donor, sampled from the stem cell graft. The V gene is TRBV28 and the J gene is TRBJ2-1, with 10 bases aligning to TRBD2. The TCR comes from a human donor who donated a stem cell graft to a child with aplastic anemia. In nucleotide form, the sequence is TGTGCCAGCAGTGGTGGACTAGCGGACTACAATGAGCAGTTCTTC. Translated, it gives CASSGGLADYNEQFF. Extended through the reference TRBV28 and TRBJ2-1 proteins, this CDR3 yields the full variable domain: DVKVTQSSRYLVKRTGEKVFLECVQDMDHENMFWYRQDPGLGLRLIYFSYDVKMKEKGDIPEGYSVSREKKERFSLILESASTNQTSMYLCASSGGLADYNEQFFGPGTRLTVL.